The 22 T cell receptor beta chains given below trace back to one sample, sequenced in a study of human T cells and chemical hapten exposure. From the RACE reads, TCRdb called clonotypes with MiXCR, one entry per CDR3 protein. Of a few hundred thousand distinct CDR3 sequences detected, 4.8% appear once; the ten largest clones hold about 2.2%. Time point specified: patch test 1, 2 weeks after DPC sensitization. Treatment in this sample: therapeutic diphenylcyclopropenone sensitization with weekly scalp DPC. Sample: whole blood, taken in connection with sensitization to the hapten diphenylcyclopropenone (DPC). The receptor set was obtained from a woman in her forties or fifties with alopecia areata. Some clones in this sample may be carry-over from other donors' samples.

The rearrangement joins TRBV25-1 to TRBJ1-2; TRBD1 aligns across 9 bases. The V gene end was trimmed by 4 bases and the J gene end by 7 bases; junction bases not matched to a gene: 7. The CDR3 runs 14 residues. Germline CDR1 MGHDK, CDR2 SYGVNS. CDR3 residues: CASSAPGQGPGYTF. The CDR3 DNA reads TGTGCCAGCAGTGCCCCGGGACAGGGCCCTGGCTACACCTTC.

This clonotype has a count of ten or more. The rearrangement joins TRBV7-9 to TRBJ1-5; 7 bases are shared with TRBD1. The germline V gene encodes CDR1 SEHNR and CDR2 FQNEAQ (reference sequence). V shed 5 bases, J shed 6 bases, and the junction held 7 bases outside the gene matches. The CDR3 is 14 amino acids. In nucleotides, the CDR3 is TGTGCCAGCAGCGGGTCAGGGGGGCTTCAGCCCCAGCATTTT. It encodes CASSGSGGLQPQHF.

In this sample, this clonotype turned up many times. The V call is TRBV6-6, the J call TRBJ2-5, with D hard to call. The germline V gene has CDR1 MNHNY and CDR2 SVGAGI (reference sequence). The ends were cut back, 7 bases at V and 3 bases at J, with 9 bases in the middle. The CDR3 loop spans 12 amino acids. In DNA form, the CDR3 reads TGTGCCAGCATTGGTCTCGAAGAGACCCAGTACTTC. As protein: CASIGLEETQYF.

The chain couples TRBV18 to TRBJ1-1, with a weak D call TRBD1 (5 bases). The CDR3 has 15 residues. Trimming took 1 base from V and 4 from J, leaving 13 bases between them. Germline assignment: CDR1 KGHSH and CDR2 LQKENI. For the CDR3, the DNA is TGTGCCAGCTCACCACGGGGGGATAAGGGCACTGAAGCTTTCTTT. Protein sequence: CASSPRGDKGTEAFF.

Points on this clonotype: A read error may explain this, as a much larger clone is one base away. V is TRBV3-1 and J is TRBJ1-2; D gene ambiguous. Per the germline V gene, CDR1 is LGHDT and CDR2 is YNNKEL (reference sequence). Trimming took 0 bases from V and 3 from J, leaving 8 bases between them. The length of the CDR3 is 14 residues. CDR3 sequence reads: CASSQEFGDYGYTF. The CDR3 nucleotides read TGTGCCAGCAGCCAAGAGTTTGGAGACTATGGCTACACCTTC.

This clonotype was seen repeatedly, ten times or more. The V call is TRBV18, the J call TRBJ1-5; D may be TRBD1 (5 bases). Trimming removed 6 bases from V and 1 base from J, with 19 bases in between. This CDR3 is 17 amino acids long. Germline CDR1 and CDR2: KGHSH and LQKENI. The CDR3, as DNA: TGTGCCAGCTCCCCCGACATAGGGGCGGGGAGCAATCAGCCCCAGCATTTT. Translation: CASSPDIGAGSNQPQHF.

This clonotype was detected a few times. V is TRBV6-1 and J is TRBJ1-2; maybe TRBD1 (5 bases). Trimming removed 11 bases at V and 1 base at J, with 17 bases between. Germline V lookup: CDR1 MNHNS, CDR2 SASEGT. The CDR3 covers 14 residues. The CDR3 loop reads CACRRGVGNYGYTF. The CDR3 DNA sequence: TGTGCCTGCCGGAGGGGAGTTGGTAACTATGGCTACACCTTC.

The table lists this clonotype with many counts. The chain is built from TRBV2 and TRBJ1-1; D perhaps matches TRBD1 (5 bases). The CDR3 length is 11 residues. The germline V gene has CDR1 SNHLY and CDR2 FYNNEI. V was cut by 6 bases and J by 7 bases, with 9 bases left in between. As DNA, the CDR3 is TGTGCCAGCAGCGTCGGGGGTGAAGCTTTCTTT. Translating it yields CASSVGGEAFF.

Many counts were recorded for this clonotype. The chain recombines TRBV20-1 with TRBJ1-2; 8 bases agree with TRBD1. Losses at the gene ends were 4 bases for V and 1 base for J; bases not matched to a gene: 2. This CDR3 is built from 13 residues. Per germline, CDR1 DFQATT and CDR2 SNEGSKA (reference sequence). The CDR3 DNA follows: TGCAGTGCTATGGACAGGGATAACTATGGCTACACCTTC. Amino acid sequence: CSAMDRDNYGYTF.

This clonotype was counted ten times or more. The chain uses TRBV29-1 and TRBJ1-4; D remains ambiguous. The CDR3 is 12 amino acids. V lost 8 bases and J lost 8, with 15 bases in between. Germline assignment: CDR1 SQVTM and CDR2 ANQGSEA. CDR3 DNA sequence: TGCAGCTTCAAGGATGGTCCAGAAAAACTGTTTTTT. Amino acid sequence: CSFKDGPEKLFF.

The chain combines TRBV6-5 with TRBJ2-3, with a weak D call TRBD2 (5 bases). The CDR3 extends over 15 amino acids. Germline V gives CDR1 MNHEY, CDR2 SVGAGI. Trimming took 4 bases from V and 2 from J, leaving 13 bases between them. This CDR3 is CASSLYQRPTDTQYF. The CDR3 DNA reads TGTGCCAGCAGTTTATACCAGCGGCCCACAGATACGCAGTATTTT.

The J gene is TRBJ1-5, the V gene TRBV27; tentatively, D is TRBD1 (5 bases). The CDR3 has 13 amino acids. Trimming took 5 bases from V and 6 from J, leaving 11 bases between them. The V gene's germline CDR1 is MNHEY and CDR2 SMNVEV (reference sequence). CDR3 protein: CASSQGSVQPQHF. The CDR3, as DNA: TGTGCCAGCAGTCAGGGTTCCGTTCAGCCCCAGCATTTT.

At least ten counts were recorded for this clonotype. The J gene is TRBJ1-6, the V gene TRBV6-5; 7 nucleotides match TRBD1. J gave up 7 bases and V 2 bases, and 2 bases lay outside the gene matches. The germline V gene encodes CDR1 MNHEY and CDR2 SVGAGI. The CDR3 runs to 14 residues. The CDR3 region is CASSYGDSNSPLHF. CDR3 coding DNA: TGTGCCAGCAGTTACGGGGACAGCAATTCACCCCTCCACTTT.

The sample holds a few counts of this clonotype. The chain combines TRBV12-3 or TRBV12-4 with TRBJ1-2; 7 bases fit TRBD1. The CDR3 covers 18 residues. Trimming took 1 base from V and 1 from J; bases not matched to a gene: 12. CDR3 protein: CASSLGVEQGIGNYGYTF. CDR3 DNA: TGTGCCAGCAGTTTAGGGGTCGAACAGGGGATCGGTAACTATGGCTACACCTTC.

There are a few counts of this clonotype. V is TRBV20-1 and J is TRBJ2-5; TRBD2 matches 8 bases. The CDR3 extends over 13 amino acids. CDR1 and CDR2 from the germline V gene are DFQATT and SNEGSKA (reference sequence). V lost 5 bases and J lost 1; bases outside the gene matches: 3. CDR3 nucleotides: TGCAGTGCTGATACTAGCGGCCAAGAGACCCAGTACTTC. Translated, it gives CSADTSGQETQYF.

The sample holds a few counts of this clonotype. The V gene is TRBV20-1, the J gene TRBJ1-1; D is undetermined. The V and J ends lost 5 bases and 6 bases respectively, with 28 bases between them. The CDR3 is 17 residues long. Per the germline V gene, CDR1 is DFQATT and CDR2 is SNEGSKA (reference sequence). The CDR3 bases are TGCAGTGCTGAGTCCACACGGGAAAATCGGGTGTCGGCTGAAGCTTTCTTT. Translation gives CSAESTRENRVSAEAFF.

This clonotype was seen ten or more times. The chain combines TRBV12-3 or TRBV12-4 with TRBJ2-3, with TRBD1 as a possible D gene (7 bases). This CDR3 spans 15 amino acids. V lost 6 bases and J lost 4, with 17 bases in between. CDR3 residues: CASRPTGDSSDTQYF. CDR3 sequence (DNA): TGTGCCAGCAGGCCCACAGGGGACTCGTCAGATACGCAGTATTTT.

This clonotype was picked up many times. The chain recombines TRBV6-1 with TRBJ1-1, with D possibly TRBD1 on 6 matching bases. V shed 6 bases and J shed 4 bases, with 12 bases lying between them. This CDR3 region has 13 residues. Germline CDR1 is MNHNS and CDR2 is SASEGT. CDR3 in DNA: TGTGCCAGCAGCAACAGGGAAACCACTGAAGCTTTCTTT. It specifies CASSNRETTEAFF.

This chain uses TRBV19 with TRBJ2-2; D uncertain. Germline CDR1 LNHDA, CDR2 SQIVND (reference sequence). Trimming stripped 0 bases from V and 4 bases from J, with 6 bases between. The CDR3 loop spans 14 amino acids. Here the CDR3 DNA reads TGTGCCAGTAGTATAGAAGCGAGCACCGGGGAGCTGTTTTTT. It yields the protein CASSIEASTGELFF.

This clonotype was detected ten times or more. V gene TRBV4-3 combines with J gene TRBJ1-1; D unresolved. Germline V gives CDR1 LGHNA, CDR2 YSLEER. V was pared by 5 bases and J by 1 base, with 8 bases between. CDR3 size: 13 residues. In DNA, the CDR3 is TGCGCCAGCAGCACCACAGAGAACACTGAAGCTTTCTTT. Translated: CASSTTENTEAFF.

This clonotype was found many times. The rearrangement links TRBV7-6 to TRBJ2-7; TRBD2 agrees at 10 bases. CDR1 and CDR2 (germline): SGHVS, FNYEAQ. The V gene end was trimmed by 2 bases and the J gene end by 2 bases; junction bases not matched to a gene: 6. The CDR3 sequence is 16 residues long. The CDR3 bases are TGTGCCAGCAGCTTAAGTTCAACTAGCGGGACCTACGAGCAGTACTTC. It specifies CASSLSSTSGTYEQYF.

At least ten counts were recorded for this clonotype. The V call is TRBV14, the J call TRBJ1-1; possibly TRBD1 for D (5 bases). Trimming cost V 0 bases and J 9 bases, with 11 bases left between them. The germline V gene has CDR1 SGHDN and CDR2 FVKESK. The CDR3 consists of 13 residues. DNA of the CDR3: TGTGCCAGCAGCCAAGATCTGGAGGGACAAGCTTTCTTT. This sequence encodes CASSQDLEGQAFF.